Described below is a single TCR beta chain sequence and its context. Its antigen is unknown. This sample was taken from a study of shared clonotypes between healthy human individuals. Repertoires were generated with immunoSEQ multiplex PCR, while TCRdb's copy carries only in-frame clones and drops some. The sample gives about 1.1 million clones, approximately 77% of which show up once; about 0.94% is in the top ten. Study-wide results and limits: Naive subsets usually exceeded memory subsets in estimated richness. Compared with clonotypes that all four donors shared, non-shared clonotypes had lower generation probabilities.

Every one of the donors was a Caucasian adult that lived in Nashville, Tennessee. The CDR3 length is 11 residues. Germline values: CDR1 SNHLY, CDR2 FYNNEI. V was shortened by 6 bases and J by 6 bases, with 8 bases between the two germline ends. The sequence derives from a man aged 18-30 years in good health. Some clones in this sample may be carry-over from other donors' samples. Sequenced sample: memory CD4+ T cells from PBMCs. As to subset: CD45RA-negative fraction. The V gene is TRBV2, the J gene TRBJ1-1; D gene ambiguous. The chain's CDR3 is CASRTEAEAFF. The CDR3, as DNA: TGTGCCAGCAGGACGGAGGCTGAAGCTTTCTTT.